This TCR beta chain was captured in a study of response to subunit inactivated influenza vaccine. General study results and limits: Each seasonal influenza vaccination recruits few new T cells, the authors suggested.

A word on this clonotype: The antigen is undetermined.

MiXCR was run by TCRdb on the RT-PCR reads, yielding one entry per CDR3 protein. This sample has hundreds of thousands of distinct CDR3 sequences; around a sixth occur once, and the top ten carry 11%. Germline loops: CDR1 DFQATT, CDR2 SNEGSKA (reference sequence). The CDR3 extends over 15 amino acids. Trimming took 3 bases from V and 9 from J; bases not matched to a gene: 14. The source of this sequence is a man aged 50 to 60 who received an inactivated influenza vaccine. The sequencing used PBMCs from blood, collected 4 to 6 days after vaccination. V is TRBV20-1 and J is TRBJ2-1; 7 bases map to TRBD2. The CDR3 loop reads CSARSGGGGFGEQFF. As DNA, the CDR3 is TGCAGTGCTAGGTCGGGAGGAGGTGGTTTCGGTGAGCAGTTCTTC.